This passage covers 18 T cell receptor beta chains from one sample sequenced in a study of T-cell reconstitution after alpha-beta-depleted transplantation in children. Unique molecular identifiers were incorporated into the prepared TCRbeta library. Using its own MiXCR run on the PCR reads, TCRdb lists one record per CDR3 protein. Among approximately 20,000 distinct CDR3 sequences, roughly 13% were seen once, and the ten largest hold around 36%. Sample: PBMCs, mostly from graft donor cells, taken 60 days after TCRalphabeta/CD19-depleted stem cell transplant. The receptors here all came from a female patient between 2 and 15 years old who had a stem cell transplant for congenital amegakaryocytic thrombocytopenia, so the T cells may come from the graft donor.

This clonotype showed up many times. The CDR3 DNA follows: TGTGCCAGCAGCTTAGGACGGAGCGGGACTAGCGGGAGCGACGAGCAGTACTTC. Residues: CASSLGRSGTSGSDEQYF. V usage is TRBV11-2 and J usage is TRBJ2-7; 14 nucleotides line up with TRBD2. Trimming removed 1 base from V and 5 bases from J; junction bases left unmatched: 10. Germline CDR1 is SGHAT and CDR2 is FQNNGV. The CDR3 is 18 amino acids.

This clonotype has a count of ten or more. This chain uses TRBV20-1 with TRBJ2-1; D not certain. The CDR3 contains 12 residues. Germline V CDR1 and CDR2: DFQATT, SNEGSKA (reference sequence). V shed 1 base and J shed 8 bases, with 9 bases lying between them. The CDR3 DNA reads TGCAGTGCTAGAGGGATTGTGGATGAGCAGTTCTTC. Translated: CSARGIVDEQFF.

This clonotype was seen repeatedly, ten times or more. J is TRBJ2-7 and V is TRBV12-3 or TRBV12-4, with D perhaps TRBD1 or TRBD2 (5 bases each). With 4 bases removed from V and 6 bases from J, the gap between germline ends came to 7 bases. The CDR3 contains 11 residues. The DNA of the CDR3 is TGTGCCAGCAGTTCGAGGGGCGAGCAGTACTTC. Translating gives CASSSRGEQYF.

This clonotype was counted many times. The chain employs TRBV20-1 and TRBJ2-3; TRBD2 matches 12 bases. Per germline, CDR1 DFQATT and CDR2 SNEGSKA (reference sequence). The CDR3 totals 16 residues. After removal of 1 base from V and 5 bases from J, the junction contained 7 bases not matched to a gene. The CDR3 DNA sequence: TGCAGTGCTAGAGCCCCTAGCGGGGGGGCCGGAGATACGCAGTATTTT. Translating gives CSARAPSGGAGDTQYF.

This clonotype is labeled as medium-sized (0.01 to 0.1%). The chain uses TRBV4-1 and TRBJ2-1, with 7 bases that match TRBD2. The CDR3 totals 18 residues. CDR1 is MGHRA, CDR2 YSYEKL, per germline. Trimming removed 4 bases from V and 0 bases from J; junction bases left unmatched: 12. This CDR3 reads CASSRRAGRLSSYNEQFF. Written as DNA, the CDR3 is TGCGCCAGCAGCCGGCGAGCGGGGCGGCTGAGCTCCTACAATGAGCAGTTCTTC.

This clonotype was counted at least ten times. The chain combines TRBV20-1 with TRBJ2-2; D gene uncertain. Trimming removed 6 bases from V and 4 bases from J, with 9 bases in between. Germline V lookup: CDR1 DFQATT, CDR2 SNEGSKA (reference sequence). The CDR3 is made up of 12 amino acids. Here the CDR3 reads CSARRFTGELFF. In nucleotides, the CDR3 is TGCAGTGCCCGGCGCTTCACCGGGGAGCTGTTTTTT.

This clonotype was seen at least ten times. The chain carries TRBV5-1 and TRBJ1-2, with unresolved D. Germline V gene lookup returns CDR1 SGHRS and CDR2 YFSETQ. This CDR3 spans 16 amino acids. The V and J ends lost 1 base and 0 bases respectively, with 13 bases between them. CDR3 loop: CASSLQPRRANYGYTF. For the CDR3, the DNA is TGCGCCAGCAGCTTGCAGCCCAGGCGTGCTAACTATGGCTACACCTTC.

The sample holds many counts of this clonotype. CDR3 region: CASSPGQIDTEAFF. CDR3 DNA sequence: TGTGCCAGCAGCCCGGGGCAGATAGACACTGAAGCTTTCTTT. The chain joins TRBV5-4 to TRBJ1-1; a possible D gene is TRBD1 (5 bases). Germline CDR1 and CDR2: SGHNT and YYREEE (reference sequence). CDR3 size: 14 residues. V was shortened by 4 bases and J by 3 bases, with 13 bases between the two germline ends.

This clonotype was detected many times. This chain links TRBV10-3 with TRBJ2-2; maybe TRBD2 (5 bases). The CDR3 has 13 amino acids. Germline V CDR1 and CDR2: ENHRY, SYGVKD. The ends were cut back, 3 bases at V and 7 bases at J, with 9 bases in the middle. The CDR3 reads CAISEEGFGELFF. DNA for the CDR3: TGTGCCATCAGTGAAGAGGGATTCGGGGAGCTGTTTTTT.

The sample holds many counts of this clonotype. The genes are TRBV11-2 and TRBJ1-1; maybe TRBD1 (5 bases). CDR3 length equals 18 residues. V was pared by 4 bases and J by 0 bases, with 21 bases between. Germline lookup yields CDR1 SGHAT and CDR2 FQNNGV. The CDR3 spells CASSSRRGVPLVNTEAFF. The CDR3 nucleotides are TGTGCCAGCAGCTCAAGGCGAGGGGTCCCCCTGGTGAACACTGAAGCTTTCTTT.

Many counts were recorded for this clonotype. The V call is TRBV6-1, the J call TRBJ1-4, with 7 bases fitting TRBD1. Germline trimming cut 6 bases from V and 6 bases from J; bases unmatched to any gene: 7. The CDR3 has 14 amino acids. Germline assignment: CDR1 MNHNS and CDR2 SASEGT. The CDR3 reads CASSETGRHEKLFF. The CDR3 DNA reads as TGTGCCAGCAGCGAGACAGGGAGACATGAAAAACTGTTTTTT.

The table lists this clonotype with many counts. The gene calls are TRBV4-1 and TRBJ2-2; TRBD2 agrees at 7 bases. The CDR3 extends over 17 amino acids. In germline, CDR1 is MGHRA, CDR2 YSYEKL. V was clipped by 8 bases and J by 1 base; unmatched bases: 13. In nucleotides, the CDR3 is TGCGCCAGCCAACCTTTTGGGAGCGGGAAGAACACCGGGGAGCTGTTTTTT. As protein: CASQPFGSGKNTGELFF.

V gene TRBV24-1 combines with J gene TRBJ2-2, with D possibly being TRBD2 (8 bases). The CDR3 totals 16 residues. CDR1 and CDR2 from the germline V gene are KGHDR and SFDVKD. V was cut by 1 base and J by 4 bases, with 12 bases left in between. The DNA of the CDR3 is TGTGCCACCAGTGATTTCGGGAGGGGGCCCACCGGGGAGCTGTTTTTT. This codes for CATSDFGRGPTGELFF.

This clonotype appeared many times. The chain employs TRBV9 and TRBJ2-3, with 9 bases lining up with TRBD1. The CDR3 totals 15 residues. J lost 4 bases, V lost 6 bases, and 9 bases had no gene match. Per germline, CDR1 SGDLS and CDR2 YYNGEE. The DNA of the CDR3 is TGTGCCAGCACACGCCGGGACAGGGCCGCAGATACGCAGTATTTT. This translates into CASTRRDRAADTQYF.

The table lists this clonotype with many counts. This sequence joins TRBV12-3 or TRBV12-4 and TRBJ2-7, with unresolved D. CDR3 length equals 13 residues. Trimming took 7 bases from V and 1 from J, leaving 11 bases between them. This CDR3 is CASMSRVSYEQYF. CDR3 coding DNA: TGTGCCAGCATGAGTAGGGTTTCCTACGAGCAGTACTTC.

The DNA for the CDR3 is TGTGCCACCTGTACCGTGTTAACCTACGAGCAGTACTTC. The encoded protein is CATCTVLTYEQYF. The rearrangement joins TRBV10-3 to TRBJ2-7, with no clear D. Trimming shortened V by 10 bases and J by 2 bases, and 15 bases separated the two germline ends. Looked up from germline, CDR1 is ENHRY and CDR2 is SYGVKD. The CDR3 extends over 13 amino acids.

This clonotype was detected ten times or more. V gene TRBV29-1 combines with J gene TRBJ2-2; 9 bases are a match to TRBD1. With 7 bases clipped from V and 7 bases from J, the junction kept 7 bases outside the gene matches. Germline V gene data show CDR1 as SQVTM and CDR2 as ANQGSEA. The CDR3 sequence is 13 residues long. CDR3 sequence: CSAGQGSGGELFF. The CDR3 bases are TGCAGCGCCGGACAGGGGTCAGGCGGGGAGCTGTTTTTT.

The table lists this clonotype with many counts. As DNA, the CDR3 is TGTGCCAGCAGTGCAGCCTACAATACGAATCAGCCCCAGCATTTT. Translated, it gives CASSAAYNTNQPQHF. The chain has TRBV28 and TRBJ1-5; D remains unclear. The CDR3 runs to 15 residues. Per germline, CDR1 MDHEN and CDR2 SYDVKM. V lost 5 bases and J lost 4, with 15 bases in between. The entire variable domain, with the rest obtained from reference TRBV28 and TRBJ1-5, is as follows: DVKVTQSSRYLVKRTGEKVFLECVQDMDHENMFWYRQDPGLGLRLIYFSYDVKMKEKGDIPEGYSVSREKKERFSLILESASTNQTSMYLCASSAAYNTNQPQHFGDGTRLSIL.